These 8 T cell receptor beta chains share one sample of origin, sequenced in a study of control samples from healthy donors and cancer patients. Clones were sequenced by immunoSEQ multiplex PCR, and TCRdb holds only the in-frame ones, with some missing. The data hold 100,000 to 150,000 clones, with roughly nine tenths observed a single time. Sequencing used PBMCs. These receptors all stem from a man between 50 and 59 years old with head and neck cancer.

This rearrangement joins TRBV19 to TRBJ2-2; 7 bases match TRBD1. Germline V CDR1 and CDR2: LNHDA, SQIVND (reference sequence). The V gene end was trimmed by 8 bases and the J gene end by 9 bases; junction bases not matched to a gene: 15. The CDR3 is 15 residues long. Here the CDR3 DNA reads TGTGCCAGTCATTCGGTAGGGACAGAGTCCCGGGAGCTGTTTTTT. This codes for CASHSVGTESRELFF.

The chain carries TRBV7-8 and TRBJ2-2, with D tentatively TRBD1 or TRBD2 (5 bases each). Germline lookup yields CDR1 SGHVS and CDR2 FQNEAQ. V shed 5 bases and J shed 2 bases, with 15 bases lying between them. The CDR3 has 16 residues. CDR3 nucleotide sequence: TGTGCCAGCAGCCCTCTGGGACGGTCAAACACCGGGGAGCTGTTTTTT. Translating it yields CASSPLGRSNTGELFF.

The V call is TRBV2, the J call TRBJ2-2, with 9 bases matching TRBD2. Germline lookup yields CDR1 SNHLY and CDR2 FYNNEI. The V gene end was trimmed by 5 bases and the J gene end by 5 bases; junction bases not matched to a gene: 3. This CDR3 has 14 residues. CDR3 bases: TGTGCCAGCAGTCCGGCGGGAGGGACCGGGGAGCTGTTTTTT. It codes for CASSPAGGTGELFF.

The chain joins TRBV5-1 to TRBJ2-1, with TRBD2 matching 9 bases. Germline CDR1 is SGHRS and CDR2 is YFSETQ. The CDR3 contains 16 residues. V shed 0 bases and J 5 bases; nucleotides not matched to a gene: 6. The DNA of the CDR3 is TGCGCCAGCAGCTTGGCCGCTAGCGGGACAAACAATGAGCAGTTCTTC. This gives the protein CASSLAASGTNNEQFF.

The chain uses TRBV5-1 and TRBJ1-3; TRBD1 aligns across 8 bases. This CDR3 comprises 14 residues. Losses at the gene ends were 6 bases for V and 2 bases for J; bases not matched to a gene: 4. The germline V gene encodes CDR1 SGHRS and CDR2 YFSETQ. The CDR3 DNA sequence: TGCGCCAGCACACCAGGGGGCGCTGGAAACACCATATATTTT. Translation: CASTPGGAGNTIYF.

The CDR3 protein is CASSLNSQREAFF. CDR3 in DNA: TGTGCCAGCAGCTTAAATAGCCAGAGAGAAGCTTTCTTT. The V and J genes are TRBV11-3 and TRBJ1-1; no firm D call. V lost 2 bases, J lost 8 bases, and 12 bases lay in between. This CDR3 comprises 13 residues. Per the germline V gene, CDR1 is SGHNT and CDR2 is YENEEA.

This chain links TRBV15 with TRBJ2-7, with 7 nucleotides matching TRBD2. Germline CDR1 reads LNHNV; CDR2 reads YYDKDF (reference sequence). J lost 4 bases, V lost 1 base, and 4 bases had no gene match. This CDR3 has 14 amino acids. The CDR3 sequence is CATSRVSGLYEQYF. The CDR3 nucleotides read TGTGCCACCAGCAGAGTTAGCGGGTTATACGAGCAGTACTTC.

The chain recombines TRBV2 with TRBJ2-1, with TRBD2 identical over 9 bases. Germline-derived CDR1 and CDR2 are SNHLY and FYNNEI. The CDR3 sequence is 17 residues long. V lost 6 bases, J lost 4 bases, and 13 bases stayed unmatched. DNA for the CDR3: TGTGCCAGCAGCCCCACTCTGACTAGCGGCCCTTACAATGAGCAGTTCTTC. Translation: CASSPTLTSGPYNEQFF. Together with reference TRBV2 and TRBJ2-1, the CDR3 gives the full variable domain: EPEVTQTPSHQVTQMGQEVILRCVPISNHLYFYWYRQILGQKVEFLVSFYNNEISEKSEIFDDQFSVERPDGSNFTLKIRSTKLEDSAMYFCASSPTLTSGPYNEQFFGPGTRLTVL.